This T cell receptor (beta chain) was captured by sequencing in a study of cytomegalovirus exposure and HLA in healthy donors (dated 2017 in TCRdb). Study-level background: An earlier analysis of some 550 of the donors reported roughly 300 Gb of sequence data and roughly 100 million unique TCR beta sequences from roughly 200 million T cells. A later genetic analysis took genome-wide SNP genotypes for about 55% of the roughly 700 donors and used that subset as a discovery cohort. Typing coverage differed by locus: A, B, C, DRB1 and DQB1 were typed in roughly 629-630 donors, DQA1 in 522, DPA1 in roughly 590, and DPB1 in 472. An early release that covered some 630 HLA-typed donors contained about 290 gigabases of sequencing data and some 87 million unique TCR sequences. Four or five DR-DQ haplotypes were handled as single units for association and clustering, since linkage in the cohort was strong. In the later analysis, no new phenotypic data were used to find candidate immune exposures; instead, reliance was placed on TCR beta sequences and their occurrence across donors. The study profiled the T cell repertoires of hundreds of subjects by immunosequencing and related them to cytomegalovirus serostatus. An earlier analysis of several hundred of the donors used high-throughput TCR beta sequencing to judge whether each TCR beta V gene segment behaved as functional or pseudogenic. Every repertoire in the discovery cohort had been generated on one and the same sequencing platform. The genetic ancestry cluster associated with self-reported Caucasian donors included around 76% of the 300 to 400 genotyped donors. Besides the first cohort of about 730 subjects, a separate validation cohort made up of 120 different subjects was used. To predict cytomegalovirus infection status, the study brought together high-throughput TCR immunosequencing, statistical association of individual TCRs with disease status, and machine learning. Donor age, sex, ethnicity and CMV serostatus were collected together with the repertoire data. Class I and class II HLA loci were covered by the typing at four-digit resolution. On average, roughly 250,000 unique TCR beta nucleotide sequences were sequenced per donor among 398 genotyped donors of the cohort, with 15% to 20% of those sequences being non-productive. To study patterns of TCR occurrence, a later analysis re-analyzed previously published TCR beta repertoires from several hundred donors and added high-resolution HLA genotyping. The aim of the study was to test whether cataloging public T cell receptors could identify signatures of past pathogen exposure. The full study reports these points: Strong co-occurrence of HLA alleles, especially DR and DQ, made assigning TCR associations to individual alleles difficult. The 87-base-pair reads could not distinguish some IMGT-functional V segments, including TRBV6-2 and TRBV6-3, so those segments were excluded. A later analysis reported that several top co-occurrence clusters appeared linked to parvovirus B19, influenza, CMV and Epstein-Barr virus. HLA typing was unavailable for some donors at each locus, so association tests used only the typed subset. A later analysis found that HLA-associated TCR beta chains were more clonally expanded and had lower generation probabilities than equally common non-associated chains. Linkage disequilibrium might explain the correlated functional status among segregating V segments, but an unknown experimental factor could not be excluded. V-gene and J-gene trimming of TCR beta chains was associated with a missense DCLRE1C variant in a later genetic analysis, and the association was replicated in an independent cohort. In an earlier analysis of 587 of the donors, most TCR beta V segments appeared in productive rearrangements about 87% or about 30% of the time, broadly matching IMGT annotations. According to a later analysis, TCR association rates differed among HLA loci, with DRB1 alleles showing the most associated TCRs and HLA-C alleles showing the fewest. A few of the identified cytomegalovirus-associated TCR beta chains were confirmed in vitro to be specific for cytomegalovirus antigens. Specific HLA alleles were associated with over 15,000 TCR beta sequences at a false discovery rate of 0.05 in a later analysis. Immune exposure information for the cohort was limited to CMV serostatus. Roughly uniform sequencing depth across donors was assumed in presence/absence analyses, although this assumption may not hold. A cluster of highly shared sequence variants was judged likely to represent a technical artifact of the sequencing pipeline. The classifier was reported to diagnose cytomegalovirus status with high specificity and sensitivity in both the original cohort and the validation cohort. Most TCR sequences were observed very rarely across donors, whereas some public TCRs were present in many individuals. A total of 164 TCR beta chains were listed by the study as associated with cytomegalovirus. Compared with the 666-donor mean, donors in an Asian-associated ancestry cluster had fewer N-insertions in productive TCRs, according to a later genetic analysis. A later analysis found that most CMV-associated TCR beta chains appeared HLA-restricted, with HLA associations seemingly driven largely by CMV exposure. This cohort had only TCR beta chains sequenced, and the lack of alpha or paired-chain data limited which features could be detected. The earlier analysis of about 600 of the donors excluded around 17 rarely observed V segments, including chromosome 9 orphons, because counts were too low. The authors suggested that the approach could potentially be generalized to other disease states and immunological phenotypes. A further reported finding was that TCR beta sequences accurately predicted the HLA-A and HLA-B alleles for most subjects in the first cohort.

Per the germline V gene (reference sequence), LNHDA is the CDR1 and SQIVND is the CDR2. V loses 7 bases, J loses 2 bases, and the germline ends lie 17 bases apart. The CDR3 sequence holds 15 residues, the cysteine and phenylalanine included. Only CDR3 DNA is held: 45 bases, read in frame from base 1. The cohort consisted of some 730 healthy bone marrow donors. All cohort members were sampled while nominally healthy, although unrecorded immune exposures were likely present. The donor tested CMV seropositive and was one of the 289 seropositive cohort members. Every donor gave a peripheral blood sample, and the peripheral blood mononuclear cells from that sample were used for TCR beta sequencing. The Qiagen DNeasy Blood Extraction Kit was used to extract genomic DNA from the blood cell samples. Concerning this clone: Its antigen remains undetermined. The sample holds no much larger clone one base away, and base qualities are not on file.

Library construction relied on the immunoSEQ multiplex PCR assay. For the multiplex PCR, a mixture combining 60 forward primers for TCR Vbeta segments and 13 reverse primers for TCR Jbeta segments was used. A multiplex PCR assay on genomic DNA amplified the CDR3 region of rearranged TCR beta genes. The Illumina HiSeq System was used to sequence the amplified TCR beta libraries as 87-base-pair reads. In the original analysis: A later analysis tallied roughly 76 million unique TCR beta chains across the 666 repertoires, and roughly 11 million of those chains were shared by two or more donors. Raw reads were error-corrected and collapsed into unique sequences with a nearest-neighbor algorithm that merged closely related sequences to remove PCR and sequencing errors. CDR3 sequences were aligned to IMGT reference sequences to assign V, D and J gene segments. For a sequence to be retained, a match of at least six nucleotides was required to both a V gene segment and a J gene segment. Rearrangements were called productive when the CDR3 lacked stop codons and stayed in frame with V and J; all others were non-productive. CDR3 was defined by IMGT convention, running from the second conserved V-encoded cysteine to the conserved J-encoded phenylalanine. Sequences without an unambiguous match to a single V gene segment were excluded from the earlier analysis of a few hundred of the donors. In an earlier analysis of roughly 500 of the donors, V segments were called functional above 56.7% productive rearrangements and were called segregating when the between-donor standard deviation exceeded 5%. A statistical classification framework was developed to diagnose cytomegalovirus status using the catalog of TCR beta chain sequences. V and J gene assignment, in a later analysis, came from comparing TCR nucleotide sequences with IMGT/GENE-DB human TR gene sequences. The TCRdist pipeline was used in a later analysis to assign CDR3 sequences and most-parsimonious VDJ recombination scenarios. In a later analysis, each TCR beta chain was defined by its CDR3 amino acid sequence together with its V-gene family, and reads lacking a unique V-gene family were excluded. As a way to deal with suspected cross-contamination and a sequencing artifact, a later analysis dropped 500 to 700 nucleotide sequences that were highly shared and had low generation probability. A later analysis calculated a clonal expansion index for each public chain from normalized within-repertoire ranks of inferred template counts. A later analysis computed generation probabilities with a VDJ recombination model fitted to out-of-frame rearrangements, and checked the results against IGoR. In a later analysis, hypergeometric tests were used to score TCR-TCR, TCR-HLA and TCR-CMV co-occurrence, with a repertoire-size bias correction applied to TCR pairs. In a later analysis, false discovery rates were estimated by permuting HLA or CMV assignments 20 times. In a later analysis, co-occurring TCRs were grouped with DBSCAN, and TCRdist sequence similarity was added when clustering was performed within HLA-allele-positive subsets. Co-occurrence clustering excluded repertoires with fewer than 30,000 or more than 120,000 public chains, plus five with anomalous nucleotide sharing. Entries here come from immuneACCESS through TCRdb and include only in-frame sequences with V and J called. Some clones fail to appear in such tables; in the studies checked, an unresolved V gene covers under half of the shortfall, and the cause of the remainder is unknown. D and trimming come from the DNA, and the V and J calls and clone size come from that table. The sample data list around 190,000 clones, and roughly 77% of these were observed just once. The ten most abundant clones make up roughly 3.2% of the sample.

This clonotype was obtained from a man aged 40-50 years in good health and CMV-seropositive. The sample taken for sequencing was PBMCs. Here the chain combines TRBV19 and TRBJ1-2; the D region possibly corresponds to TRBD1 (6 bases align). CDR3 sequence: CASNAPETGNYGYTF. Here is the DNA: TGTGCCAGTAATGCCCCCGAGACAGGCAACTATGGCTACACCTTC.